A single sample gave rise to the 29 T cell receptor beta chains below, sequenced in a study of shared clonotypes between healthy human individuals. Profiled with immunoSEQ multiplex PCR; TCRdb holds only in-frame clones, not every one. The table lists about 680,000 clones, roughly 70% of them singletons, with 1.7% in the top ten. Material: memory CD4+ T cells sorted from blood. The subset was: CD45RA-negative fraction. All receptors come from a woman in her 30s in good health.

The CDR3 reads CASSLVREEDGELFF. The CDR3 DNA follows: TGCGCCAGCAGCTTGGTTCGGGAGGAGGACGGGGAGCTGTTTTTT. The chain links TRBV5-1 to TRBJ2-2; 7 nucleotides agree with TRBD2. With V trimmed by 0 bases and J by 7 bases, 6 bases remained unmatched. Germline CDR1 and CDR2: SGHRS and YFSETQ. The CDR3 extends over 15 amino acids. Full variable domain (missing parts from reference TRBV5-1 and TRBJ2-2): KAGVTQTPRYLIKTRGQQVTLSCSPISGHRSVSWYQQTPGQGLQFLFEYFSETQRNKGNFPGRFSGRQFSNSRSEMNVSTLELGDSALYLCASSLVREEDGELFFGEGSRLTVL.

The chain couples TRBV7-9 to TRBJ2-3; D is undetermined. V lost 1 base and J lost 4, with 6 bases in between. There are 13 residues in the CDR3. Looked up from germline, CDR1 is SEHNR and CDR2 is FQNEAQ (reference sequence). DNA of the CDR3: TGTGCCAGCAGCTTAGAGGCGCCAGATACGCAGTATTTT. As protein: CASSLEAPDTQYF.

The J gene is TRBJ2-1, the V gene TRBV5-1, with D maybe TRBD1 (6 bases). The CDR3 is 17 amino acids. V was shortened by 0 bases and J by 4 bases, with 17 bases between the two germline ends. CDR1 SGHRS and CDR2 YFSETQ come from the germline V gene. DNA of the CDR3: TGCGCCAGCAGCTTGGCGACCGGGACAAGGATGTACAATGAGCAGTTCTTC. This encodes CASSLATGTRMYNEQFF. Using reference TRBV5-1 and TRBJ2-1 for the parts outside the CDR3, the full variable domain is KAGVTQTPRYLIKTRGQQVTLSCSPISGHRSVSWYQQTPGQGLQFLFEYFSETQRNKGNFPGRFSGRQFSNSRSEMNVSTLELGDSALYLCASSLATGTRMYNEQFFGPGTRLTVL.

This chain links TRBV28 with TRBJ2-2; D gene ambiguous. Germline CDR1 and CDR2: MDHEN and SYDVKM. V dropped 6 bases and J dropped 9 bases, with 11 bases sitting between them. This CDR3 comprises 12 residues. CDR3 DNA: TGTGCCAGCAGGCCGAAAGGGTGGGAGCTGTTTTTT. Encoded protein: CASRPKGWELFF. The full variable domain, completed using reference TRBV28 and TRBJ2-2, is DVKVTQSSRYLVKRTGEKVFLECVQDMDHENMFWYRQDPGLGLRLIYFSYDVKMKEKGDIPEGYSVSREKKERFSLILESASTNQTSMYLCASRPKGWELFFGEGSRLTVL.

The chain is built from TRBV27 and TRBJ1-3; no reliable D call. Trimming pared 6 bases from V and 0 bases from J, leaving 6 bases between. This CDR3 comprises 13 residues. Germline-derived CDR1 and CDR2 are MNHEY and SMNVEV (reference sequence). The CDR3 DNA sequence: TGTGCCAGCAGGGCCAGCTCTGGAAACACCATATATTTT. Its translation: CASRASSGNTIYF.

The chain employs TRBV7-9 and TRBJ1-1, with D tentatively TRBD1 (5 bases). V lost 8 bases and J 8 bases, leaving 15 bases between the germline ends. Germline assignment: CDR1 SEHNR and CDR2 FQNEAQ (reference sequence). The CDR3 is 12 amino acids. The CDR3 spells CASRLIGAEAFF. In nucleotides, the CDR3 is TGTGCCAGCCGATTAATCGGGGCAGAAGCTTTCTTT.

This chain joins TRBV6-1 and TRBJ2-1; 12 nucleotides match TRBD2. Germline CDR1 MNHNS, CDR2 SASEGT. The CDR3 is 18 residues long. Trimming cost V 2 bases and J 8 bases; bases outside gene matches: 13. This chain's CDR3 is CASSEMTSGSGRSDEQFF. CDR3 coding DNA: TGTGCCAGCAGTGAAATGACTAGCGGGAGTGGCCGTTCCGATGAGCAGTTCTTC.

DNA of the CDR3: TGCAGCGTTGTAGGGTCCTCAGGGGAAGCTTTCTTT. Its translation is CSVVGSSGEAFF. The chain is built from TRBV29-1 and TRBJ1-1, with TRBD1 as a possible D gene (5 bases). This CDR3 comprises 12 residues. V was shortened by 4 bases and J by 8 bases, with 14 bases between the two germline ends. Germline-derived CDR1 and CDR2 are SQVTM and ANQGSEA.

The chain couples TRBV7-3 to TRBJ2-7; 12 positions agree with TRBD2. Germline CDR1 and CDR2: SGHTA and FQGTGA. Trimming took 3 bases from V and 5 from J; bases not matched to a gene: 5. This CDR3 region has 15 residues. CDR3 in DNA: TGTGCCAGCAGCTTGACTAGCGGGAGCCCCCACGAGCAGTACTTC. Translated: CASSLTSGSPHEQYF. Complete variable domain (other parts from reference TRBV7-3 and TRBJ2-7): GAGVSQTPSNKVTEKGKYVELRCDPISGHTALYWYRQSLGQGPEFLIYFQGTGAADDSGLPNDRFFAVRPEGSVSTLKIQRTERGDSAVYLCASSLTSGSPHEQYFGPGTRLTVT.

On this clone itself: This same CDR3 is encoded by further DNA sequences in the sample. This chain uses TRBV30 with TRBJ2-2; the D is unclear. The V and J ends lost 2 bases and 5 bases respectively, with 6 bases between them. The CDR3 extends over 12 amino acids. Germline assignment: CDR1 GTSNPN and CDR2 SVGIG (reference sequence). The CDR3 nucleotides are TGTGCCTGGAGTCTCAATACCGGGGAGCTGTTTTTT. It yields the protein CAWSLNTGELFF.

V and J are TRBV2 and TRBJ1-1; unclear D gene. Germline CDR1 SNHLY, CDR2 FYNNEI. This CDR3 comprises 14 residues. Trimming removed 5 bases at V and 0 bases at J, with 10 bases between. Here the CDR3 DNA reads TGTGCCAGCAGTCCCAACGACCTGAACACTGAAGCTTTCTTT. Its translation is CASSPNDLNTEAFF.

A remark on this clone: This likely came from a read error, as a far larger clone is one base away. Other DNA sequences in the sample encode the same CDR3. The chain carries TRBV28 and TRBJ2-3, with no clear D. Trimming stripped 6 bases from V and 0 bases from J, with 1 base between. Germline assignment: CDR1 MDHEN and CDR2 SYDVKM. The CDR3 extends over 11 amino acids. As DNA, the CDR3 is TGTGCCAGCAGAAGCACAGATACGCAGTATTTT. It encodes CASRSTDTQYF.

The chain links TRBV7-9 to TRBJ2-7; no clear D. CDR3 length: 14 amino acids. V lost 1 base to trimming and J lost 2 bases, with 9 bases between them. Germline lookup yields CDR1 SEHNR and CDR2 FQNEAQ (reference sequence). The CDR3 sequence: CASSLGTATYEQYF. The CDR3 nucleotides are TGTGCCAGCAGCTTAGGAACGGCAACCTACGAGCAGTACTTC.

Worth noting for this clone: Other DNA sequences of this sample code for an identical CDR3. V usage is TRBV19 and J usage is TRBJ2-5; weak D call: TRBD1 (5 bases). The germline V gene encodes CDR1 LNHDA and CDR2 SQIVND (reference sequence). V lost 2 bases and J lost 4, with 11 bases in between. CDR3 length equals 14 residues. This CDR3 reads CASSIRGRSETQYF. Written as DNA, the CDR3 is TGTGCCAGTAGTATAAGGGGTCGGTCAGAGACCCAGTACTTC.

This clone was found once. The V gene is TRBV6-5, the J gene TRBJ2-7; 9 positions agree with TRBD2. CDR1 and CDR2 from the germline V gene are MNHEY and SVGAGI. Trimming at V came to 2 bases and at J to 4 bases, leaving 3 bases not matched to a gene. This CDR3 comprises 14 residues. CDR3 nucleotides: TGTGCCAGCAGTTACGCAGCGGGGGGTTACGAGCAGTACTTC. This gives the protein CASSYAAGGYEQYF.

This clone was seen repeatedly, ten times or more. The gene calls are TRBV19 and TRBJ2-4; no clear D. This CDR3 comprises 15 residues. CDR1 LNHDA and CDR2 SQIVND come from the germline V gene (reference sequence). The V end was cut by 8 bases, the J end by 2 bases, with 16 bases between. The CDR3 nucleotides read TGTGCCAGTTCTCCTTGGGAAGGGTCCAAAAACATTCAGTACTTC. Its translation is CASSPWEGSKNIQYF.

V gene TRBV7-2 combines with J gene TRBJ1-5; 8 nucleotides line up with TRBD1. The CDR3 runs to 15 residues. Unmatched junction bases numbered 10, after V lost 6 bases and J lost 6 bases. CDR1 is SGHTA and CDR2 is FQGNSA in the germline V gene. The chain's CDR3 is CASRPTGGLTQPQHF. The CDR3 nucleotides are TGTGCCAGCAGACCAACAGGGGGGTTGACTCAGCCCCAGCATTTT.

In its sample, this clone was seen a few times. The chain carries TRBV28 and TRBJ2-7, with D maybe TRBD2 (6 bases). This CDR3 contains 15 residues. CDR1 and CDR2 (germline): MDHEN, SYDVKM. V lost 6 bases to trimming and J lost 2 bases, with 17 bases between them. The CDR3 here is CASSPRGGPTYEQYF. The CDR3 nucleotides are TGTGCCAGCAGCCCAAGGGGAGGCCCAACCTACGAGCAGTACTTC.

The chain is built from TRBV5-1 and TRBJ1-2; D is uncertain. The CDR3 length is 14 residues. The germline V gene has CDR1 SGHRS and CDR2 YFSETQ. V lost 0 bases to trimming and J lost 7 bases, with 13 bases between them. CDR3 coding DNA: TGCGCCAGCAGCTTGGACGAGGGTGTCCTTGGCTACACCTTC. Translation: CASSLDEGVLGYTF.

V and J are TRBV27 and TRBJ1-1; D is unclear. V gave up 5 bases and J gave up 3 bases, with 7 bases separating them. The CDR3 has 12 amino acids. Per germline, CDR1 MNHEY and CDR2 SMNVEV (reference sequence). The CDR3 loop reads CASSHGDTEAFF. The CDR3 DNA reads TGTGCCAGCAGTCATGGGGACACTGAAGCTTTCTTT.

V usage is TRBV5-5 and J usage is TRBJ2-2, with a tentative D call TRBD1 (6 bases). Trimming pared 6 bases from V and 3 bases from J, leaving 18 bases between. The CDR3 has 16 amino acids. Germline assignment: CDR1 SGHKS and CDR2 YYEKEE (reference sequence). The chain's CDR3 is CASTQSRDRHTGELFF. DNA of the CDR3: TGTGCCAGCACCCAATCACGCGACAGGCACACCGGGGAGCTGTTTTTT. The variable domain in full, completed from reference TRBV5-5 and TRBJ2-2, reads DAGVTQSPTHLIKTRGQQVTLRCSPISGHKSVSWYQQVLGQGPQFIFQYYEKEERGRGNFPDRFSARQFPNYSSELNVNALLLGDSALYLCASTQSRDRHTGELFFGEGSRLTVL.

To note about this clone: A far more abundant clone sits one base away, making this likely a read error. Other DNA sequences in the same sample also yield this CDR3. The rearrangement joins TRBV5-1 to TRBJ2-1; D is unresolved. V shed 2 bases and J shed 0 bases, with 9 bases lying between them. The germline V gene encodes CDR1 SGHRS and CDR2 YFSETQ. There are 15 residues in the CDR3. CDR3 nucleotides: TGCGCCAGCAGCTTCGATACCAGCTCCTACAATGAGCAGTTCTTC. It translates to CASSFDTSSYNEQFF. The whole variable domain, remainder taken from reference TRBV5-1 and TRBJ2-1, is KAGVTQTPRYLIKTRGQQVTLSCSPISGHRSVSWYQQTPGQGLQFLFEYFSETQRNKGNFPGRFSGRQFSNSRSEMNVSTLELGDSALYLCASSFDTSSYNEQFFGPGTRLTVL.

V usage is TRBV7-8 and J usage is TRBJ1-1; 8 bases agree with TRBD1. V was pared by 5 bases and J by 4 bases, with 6 bases of the junction left unmatched. Germline V CDR1 and CDR2: SGHVS, FQNEAQ. CDR3 length: 14 amino acids. In DNA, the CDR3 is TGTGCCAGCAGCCGAGCAACAGGGGGCACTGAAGCTTTCTTT. Its protein is CASSRATGGTEAFF.

V gene TRBV5-4 combines with J gene TRBJ2-1; the match to TRBD2 covers 7 bases. The CDR3 has 12 residues. Germline CDR1 reads SGHNT; CDR2 reads YYREEE (reference sequence). CDR3 in amino acids: CSEGGPYNEQFF. The CDR3 DNA reads TGTTCTGAGGGAGGGCCCTACAATGAGCAGTTCTTC.

The DNA for the CDR3 is TGTGCCAGCAGATCCGGGACTAGCGGGAGAATCGATACGCAGTATTTT. As protein: CASRSGTSGRIDTQYF. The chain has TRBV7-6 and TRBJ2-3; TRBD2 matches 14 bases. The ends lost 6 bases at V and 6 bases at J; junction bases unmatched: 8. There are 16 residues in the CDR3. Looked up from germline, CDR1 is SGHVS and CDR2 is FNYEAQ.

The chain employs TRBV10-1 and TRBJ2-3; D possibly corresponds to TRBD2 (5 bases). The V end lost 10 bases, the J end lost 3 bases, and 20 bases lay between the germline ends. The germline V gene has CDR1 WNHNN and CDR2 SYGVQD (reference sequence). The CDR3 runs to 15 residues. The CDR3 reads CATSEVVGQTDTQYF. The CDR3 nucleotides read TGCGCCACCTCGGAGGTAGTCGGGCAGACAGATACGCAGTATTTT.

The gene calls are TRBV18 and TRBJ1-5; 7 bases are a match to TRBD1. J gave up 0 bases and V 2 bases, and 7 bases lay outside the gene matches. Germline values: CDR1 KGHSH, CDR2 LQKENI. The length of the CDR3 is 17 residues. CDR3 nucleotides: TGTGCCAGCTCACCATTTGGACAGGTCTATAGCAATCAGCCCCAGCATTTT. Its protein is CASSPFGQVYSNQPQHF.

The chain has TRBV5-1 and TRBJ2-7, with 7 bases identical to TRBD1. V lost 3 bases, J lost 0 bases, and 6 bases stayed unmatched. The CDR3 has 15 residues. CDR1 is SGHRS and CDR2 is YFSETQ in the germline V gene. The CDR3 reads CASSWGQPPSYEQYF. The CDR3 bases are TGCGCCAGCAGCTGGGGACAGCCACCCTCCTACGAGCAGTACTTC.

Concerning this clone itself: Other DNA sequences in the same sample also yield this CDR3. The chain combines TRBV7-9 with TRBJ1-4, with D tentatively TRBD1 (5 bases). Looked up from germline, CDR1 is SEHNR and CDR2 is FQNEAQ (reference sequence). The CDR3 is 15 residues long. Deletions cut 1 base from V and 2 bases from J, with 8 bases between. The DNA of the CDR3 is TGTGCCAGCAGCTTAGGTGCAGGGACTAATGAAAAACTGTTTTTT. Encoded protein: CASSLGAGTNEKLFF.